The entry below describes one T cell receptor beta chain. Its antigen is not identified. The data originate from a study of shared clonotypes between healthy human individuals. At the level of the study: The cohort comprised a couple of women and a few men. Their ages spanned 18 to 49 years. Study-wide points: The donor pool, a small one, limited the genetic and exposure-history diversity represented.

There are 17 residues in the CDR3. Per the germline V gene, CDR1 is SGHVS and CDR2 is FQNEAQ. V lost 5 bases and J lost 5, with 24 bases in between. Clones were read by immunoSEQ multiplex PCR, and TCRdb kept only the in-frame ones, dropping some. The table includes some 1,400,000 clones, roughly 96% detected once. The sequencing input was naive CD4+ T cells sorted from blood. Subset here: CD45RA+ positively selected. The receptor was isolated from a man aged 25 to 40 in good health. V gene TRBV7-8 combines with J gene TRBJ1-2, with D possibly being TRBD1 (6 bases). The CDR3 loop is CASSPKTGSDFGYGYTF. CDR3 bases: TGTGCCAGCAGCCCTAAAACAGGGTCGGACTTCGGGTATGGCTACACCTTC.